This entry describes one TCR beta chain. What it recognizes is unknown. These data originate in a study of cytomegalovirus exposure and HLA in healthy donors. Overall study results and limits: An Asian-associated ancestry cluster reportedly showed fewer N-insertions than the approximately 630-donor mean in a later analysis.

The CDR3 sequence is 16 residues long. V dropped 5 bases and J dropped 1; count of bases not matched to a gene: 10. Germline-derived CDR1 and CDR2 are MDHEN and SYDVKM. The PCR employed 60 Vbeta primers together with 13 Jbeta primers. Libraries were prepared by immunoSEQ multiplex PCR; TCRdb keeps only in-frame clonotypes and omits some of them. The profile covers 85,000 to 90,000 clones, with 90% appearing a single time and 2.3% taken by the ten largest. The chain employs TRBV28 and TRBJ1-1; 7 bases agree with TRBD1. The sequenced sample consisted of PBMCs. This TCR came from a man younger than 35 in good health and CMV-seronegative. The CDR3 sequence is CASSIWTGTRNTEAFF. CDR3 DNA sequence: TGTGCCAGCAGTATCTGGACAGGAACTAGGAACACTGAAGCTTTCTTT.